The T cell receptor (beta chain) under discussion was sequenced for a study of blood T cell repertoires in COVID-19 (dated by TCRdb to 2018 to 2020). Concerning the study at large: Samples covering the acute and convalescent phases of COVID-19 were provided by collaborators in the United States, Italy and Spain. The material from the prospective study consisted of cDNA or gDNA derived from T cells, B-cell-depleted T cells, or PBMCs. The dataset comprised deeply sampled blood TCRbeta repertoires from subjects exposed to, actively infected with, or recovered from COVID-19. The repertoires were released in a freely available public database meant as a resource for research on the immune response to SARS-CoV-2. Samples came from the ongoing ImmuneRACE study (first 160 participants) plus 1,254 subjects from 6 global collaborators. The sample metadata nearly always contained a de-identified subject ID, COVID-19 status, age in years and sex. Where available, HLA class I and class II types were taken from metadata supplied by the sample provider and were not determined by assay-based typing. On the study overall, not on this receptor specifically: How much clinical and demographic metadata was included differed by source and by participant, and the metadata was provided uncurated.

To note about this clone: Its target antigen remains unknown. No much larger clonotype is one base removed from it; base qualities were not supplied.

The germline ends are 17 bases apart after V is trimmed by 5 bases and J by 6 bases. In the germline V gene, CDR1 corresponds to SGHTA and CDR2 to FQGNSA. The CDR3, cysteine through phenylalanine, is 15 amino acids long. Only the CDR3 DNA is retained, 45 bases long and in frame from the first base. TCRbeta CDR3 regions were amplified from genomic DNA using the immunoSEQ Assay, a bias-controlled multiplex PCR. In the paper's pipeline: The number of nucleated cells in each sample was estimated by amplification of reference gene primers within the assay. To quantify the absolute abundance of each unique TCRbeta CDR3 rearrangement, sequence reads were collapsed and filtered. For each sample, productive Simpson clonality was calculated by taking the square root of Simpson's diversity index across productive rearrangements. TCRdb holds this immuneACCESS table with in-frame rearrangements only. Some clones are missing; in checked studies, unresolved V genes explain under half, and the rest has no known cause. V and J calls and clone size follow that table, whereas D and trimming were derived from the DNA. This sample has approximately 250,000 clones in its table, and 65% to 90% of those were observed once. Clones ranked in the top ten supply around 7% of the sample.

Whole blood was collected in K2EDTA tubes by collaborating institutions according to the institutions' own protocols. For TCRbeta analysis, collaborators shipped samples as frozen whole blood, isolated PBMCs, or DNA extracted from either of those sample types. The sequence joins TRBV7-2 to TRBJ1-5; possibly the D gene is TRBD1, per 5 matching bases. The sequence derives from a woman between 45 and 60 years old with acute or convalescent COVID-19. Sequencing was carried out using peripheral blood. The CDR3 loop reads CASSLRLGEVQPQHF. The DNA reads TGTGCCAGCAGCCTTCGATTGGGGGAGGTTCAGCCCCAGCATTTT.